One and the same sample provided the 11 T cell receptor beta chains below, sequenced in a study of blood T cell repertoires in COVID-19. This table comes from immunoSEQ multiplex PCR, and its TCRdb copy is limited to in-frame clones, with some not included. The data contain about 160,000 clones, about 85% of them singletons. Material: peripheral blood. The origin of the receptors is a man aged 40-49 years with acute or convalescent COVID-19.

The chain's CDR3 is CAWSVGSGGASYEQYF. CDR3 DNA: TGTGCCTGGAGTGTAGGAAGCGGGGGGGCTTCCTACGAGCAGTACTTC. The genes are TRBV30 and TRBJ2-7, with TRBD2 matching over 10 bases. Germline assignment: CDR1 GTSNPN and CDR2 SVGIG (reference sequence). The CDR3 runs 16 residues. V dropped 0 bases and J dropped 1; count of bases not matched to a gene: 6. The full variable domain, its missing parts supplied by reference TRBV30 and TRBJ2-7, is SQTIHQWPATLVQPVGSPLSLECTVEGTSNPNLYWYRQAAGRGLQLLFYSVGIGQISSEVPQNLSASRPQDRQFILSSKKLLLSDSGFYLCAWSVGSGGASYEQYFGPGTRLTVT.

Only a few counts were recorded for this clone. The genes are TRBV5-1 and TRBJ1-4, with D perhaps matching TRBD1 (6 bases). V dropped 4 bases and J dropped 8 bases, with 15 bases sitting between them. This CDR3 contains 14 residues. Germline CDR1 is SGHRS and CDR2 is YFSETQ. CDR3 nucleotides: TGCGCCAGCAGCCGTACAGGGAGCGAAGAAAAACTGTTTTTT. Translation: CASSRTGSEEKLFF. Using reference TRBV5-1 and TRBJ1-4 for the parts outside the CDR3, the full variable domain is KAGVTQTPRYLIKTRGQQVTLSCSPISGHRSVSWYQQTPGQGLQFLFEYFSETQRNKGNFPGRFSGRQFSNSRSEMNVSTLELGDSALYLCASSRTGSEEKLFFGSGTQLSVL.

The CDR3 spells CASKPGGVNPNTEAFF. The CDR3 DNA is TGTGCCAGCAAACCGGGGGGCGTTAACCCGAACACTGAAGCTTTCTTT. The chain employs TRBV5-4 and TRBJ1-1, with D possibly TRBD1 on 6 matching bases. The germline gives CDR1 SGHNT, CDR2 YYREEE (reference sequence). There are 16 residues in the CDR3. V lost 6 bases to trimming and J lost 1 base, with 19 bases between them.

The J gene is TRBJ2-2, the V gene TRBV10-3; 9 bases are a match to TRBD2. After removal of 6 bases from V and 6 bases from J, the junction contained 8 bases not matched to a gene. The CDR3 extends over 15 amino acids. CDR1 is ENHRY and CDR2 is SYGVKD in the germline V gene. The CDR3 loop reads CAIRGVAGVSGELFF. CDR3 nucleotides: TGTGCCATCAGAGGGGTAGCGGGGGTGTCCGGGGAGCTGTTTTTT.

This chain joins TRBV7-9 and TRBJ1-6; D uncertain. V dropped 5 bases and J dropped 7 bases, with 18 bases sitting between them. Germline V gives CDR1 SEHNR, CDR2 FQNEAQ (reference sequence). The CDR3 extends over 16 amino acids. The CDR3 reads CASSATADKPNSPLHF. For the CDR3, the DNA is TGTGCCAGCAGCGCCACTGCCGATAAACCCAATTCACCCCTCCACTTT. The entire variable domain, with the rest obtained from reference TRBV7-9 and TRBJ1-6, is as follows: DTGVSQNPRHKITKRGQNVTFRCDPISEHNRLYWYRQTLGQGPEFLTYFQNEAQLEKSRLLSDRFSAERPKGSFSTLEIQRTEQGDSAMYLCASSATADKPNSPLHFGNGTRLTVT.

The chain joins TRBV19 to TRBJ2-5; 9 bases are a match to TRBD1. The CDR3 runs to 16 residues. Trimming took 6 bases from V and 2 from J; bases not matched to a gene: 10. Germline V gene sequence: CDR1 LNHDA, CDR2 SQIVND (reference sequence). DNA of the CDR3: TGTGCCAGTAGAAAACAGGGGGCTGGGGGGCAAGAGACCCAGTACTTC. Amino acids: CASRKQGAGGQETQYF.

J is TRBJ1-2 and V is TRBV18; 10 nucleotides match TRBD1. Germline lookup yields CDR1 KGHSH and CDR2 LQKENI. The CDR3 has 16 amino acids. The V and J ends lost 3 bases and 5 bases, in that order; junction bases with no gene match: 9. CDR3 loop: CASSPMTGGEVYGYTF. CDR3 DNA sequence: TGTGCCAGCTCACCGATGACAGGGGGCGAGGTTTATGGCTACACCTTC.

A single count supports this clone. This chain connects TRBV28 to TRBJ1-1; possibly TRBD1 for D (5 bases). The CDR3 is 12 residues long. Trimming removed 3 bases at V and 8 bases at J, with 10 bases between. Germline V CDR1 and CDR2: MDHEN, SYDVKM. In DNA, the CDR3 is TGTGCCAGCAGTTTGGGGCGGATCGAAGCTTTCTTT. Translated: CASSLGRIEAFF.

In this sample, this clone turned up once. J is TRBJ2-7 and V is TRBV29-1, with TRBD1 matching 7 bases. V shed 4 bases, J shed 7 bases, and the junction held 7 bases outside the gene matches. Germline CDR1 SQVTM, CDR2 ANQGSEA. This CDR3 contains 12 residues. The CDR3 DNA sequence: TGCAGCGTTGGGACAGGATACGGGGAGCAGTACTTC. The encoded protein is CSVGTGYGEQYF.

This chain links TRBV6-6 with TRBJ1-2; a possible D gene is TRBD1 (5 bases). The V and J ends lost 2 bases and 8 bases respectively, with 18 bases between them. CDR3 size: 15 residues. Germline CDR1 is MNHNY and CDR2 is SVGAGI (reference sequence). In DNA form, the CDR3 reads TGTGCCAGCAGTTACGGGCAGGGCGCCTCCCGCGGCTACACCTTC. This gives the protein CASSYGQGASRGYTF.

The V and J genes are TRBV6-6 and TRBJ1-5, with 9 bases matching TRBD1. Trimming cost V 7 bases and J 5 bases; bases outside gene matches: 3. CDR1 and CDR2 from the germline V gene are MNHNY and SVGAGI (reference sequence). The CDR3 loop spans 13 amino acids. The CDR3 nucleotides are TGTGCCAGCAACCGACAGGGGGATCAGCCCCAGCATTTT. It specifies CASNRQGDQPQHF.